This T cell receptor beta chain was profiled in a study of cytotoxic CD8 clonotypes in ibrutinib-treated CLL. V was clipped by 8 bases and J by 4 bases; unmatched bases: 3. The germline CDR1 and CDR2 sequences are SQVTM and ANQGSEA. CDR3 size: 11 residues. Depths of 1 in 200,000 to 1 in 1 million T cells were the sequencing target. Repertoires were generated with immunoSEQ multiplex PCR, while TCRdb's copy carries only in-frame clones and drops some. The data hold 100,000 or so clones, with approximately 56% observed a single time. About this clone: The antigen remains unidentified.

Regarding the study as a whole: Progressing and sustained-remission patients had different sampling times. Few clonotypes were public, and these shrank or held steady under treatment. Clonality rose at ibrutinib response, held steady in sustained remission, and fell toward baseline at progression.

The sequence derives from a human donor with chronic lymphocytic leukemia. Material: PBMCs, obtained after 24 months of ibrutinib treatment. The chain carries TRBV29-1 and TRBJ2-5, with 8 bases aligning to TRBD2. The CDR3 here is CSPAGGETQYF. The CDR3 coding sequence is TGCAGCCCTGCGGGGGGAGAGACCCAGTACTTC.